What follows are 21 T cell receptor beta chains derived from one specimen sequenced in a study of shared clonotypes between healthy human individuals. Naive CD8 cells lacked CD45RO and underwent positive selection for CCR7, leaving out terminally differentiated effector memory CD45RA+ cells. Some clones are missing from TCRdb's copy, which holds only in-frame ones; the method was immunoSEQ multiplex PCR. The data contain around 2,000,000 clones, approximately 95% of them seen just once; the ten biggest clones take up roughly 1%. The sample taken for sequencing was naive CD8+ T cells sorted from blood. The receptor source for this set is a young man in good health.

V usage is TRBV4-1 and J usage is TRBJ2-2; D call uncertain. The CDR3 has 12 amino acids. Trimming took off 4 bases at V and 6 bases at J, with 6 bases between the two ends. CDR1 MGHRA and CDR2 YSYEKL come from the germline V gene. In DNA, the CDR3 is TGCGCCAGCAGCCTAGCCTCCGGGGAGCTGTTTTTT. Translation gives CASSLASGELFF.

As DNA, the CDR3 is TGTGCCAGCAGCCCCACTAGCGGCCACTCCTACGAGCAGTACTTC. Protein: CASSPTSGHSYEQYF. The chain uses TRBV7-2 and TRBJ2-7; 8 positions agree with TRBD2. The germline CDR1 and CDR2 sequences are SGHTA and FQGNSA. Trimming removed 5 bases from V and 0 bases from J; junction bases left unmatched: 6. This CDR3 has 15 residues.

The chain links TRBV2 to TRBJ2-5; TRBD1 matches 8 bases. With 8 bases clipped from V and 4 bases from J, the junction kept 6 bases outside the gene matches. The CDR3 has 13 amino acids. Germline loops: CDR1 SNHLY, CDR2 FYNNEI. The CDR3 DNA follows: TGTGCCAGCCTGGGACAGGCCTTAGAGACCCAGTACTTC. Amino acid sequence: CASLGQALETQYF. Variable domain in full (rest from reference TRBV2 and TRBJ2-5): EPEVTQTPSHQVTQMGQEVILRCVPISNHLYFYWYRQILGQKVEFLVSFYNNEISEKSEIFDDQFSVERPDGSNFTLKIRSTKLEDSAMYFCASLGQALETQYFGPGTRLLVL.

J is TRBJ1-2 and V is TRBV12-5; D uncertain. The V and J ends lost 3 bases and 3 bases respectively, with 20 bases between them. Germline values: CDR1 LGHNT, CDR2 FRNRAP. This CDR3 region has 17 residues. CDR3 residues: CASGLNPPNEADYGYTF. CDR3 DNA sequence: TGTGCTAGTGGTTTAAACCCACCAAACGAAGCGGACTATGGCTACACCTTC.

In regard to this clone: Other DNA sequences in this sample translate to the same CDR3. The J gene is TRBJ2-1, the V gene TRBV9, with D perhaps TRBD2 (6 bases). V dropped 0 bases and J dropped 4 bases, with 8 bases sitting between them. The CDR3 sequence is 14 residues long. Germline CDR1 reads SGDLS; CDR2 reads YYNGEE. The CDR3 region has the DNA TGTGCCAGCAGCGTAGCGGGGGATTACAATGAGCAGTTCTTC. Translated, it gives CASSVAGDYNEQFF. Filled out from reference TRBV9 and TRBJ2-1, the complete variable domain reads DSGVTQTPKHLITATGQRVTLRCSPRSGDLSVYWYQQSLDQGLQFLIQYYNGEERAKGNILERFSAQQFPDLHSELNLSSLELGDSALYFCASSVAGDYNEQFFGPGTRLTVL.

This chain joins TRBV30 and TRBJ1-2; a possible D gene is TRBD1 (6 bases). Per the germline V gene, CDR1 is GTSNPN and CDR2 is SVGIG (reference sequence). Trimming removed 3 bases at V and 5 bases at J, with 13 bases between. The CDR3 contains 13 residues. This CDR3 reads CAWRTRGGYGYTF. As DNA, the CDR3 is TGTGCCTGGAGGACCAGGGGTGGGTATGGCTACACCTTC.

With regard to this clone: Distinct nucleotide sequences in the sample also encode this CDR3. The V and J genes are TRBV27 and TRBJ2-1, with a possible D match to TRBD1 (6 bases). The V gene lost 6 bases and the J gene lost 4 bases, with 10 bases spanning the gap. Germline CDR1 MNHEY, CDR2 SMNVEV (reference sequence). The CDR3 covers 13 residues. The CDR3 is CASSLTGYNEQFF. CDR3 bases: TGTGCCAGCAGCCTCACAGGGTACAATGAGCAGTTCTTC.

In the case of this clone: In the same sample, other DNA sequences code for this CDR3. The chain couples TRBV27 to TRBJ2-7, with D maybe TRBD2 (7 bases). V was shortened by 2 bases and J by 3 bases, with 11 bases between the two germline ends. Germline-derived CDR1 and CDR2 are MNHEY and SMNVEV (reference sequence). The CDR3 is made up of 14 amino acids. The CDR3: CASSLGGAIYEQYF. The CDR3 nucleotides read TGTGCCAGCAGTTTAGGGGGGGCGATCTACGAGCAGTACTTC.

The CDR3 sequence is CASSEDGTRTDTQYF. Here the CDR3 DNA reads TGCGCCAGCAGTGAAGACGGGACCCGCACAGATACGCAGTATTTT. The rearrangement uses TRBV10-2 and TRBJ2-3; D possibly uses TRBD1 or TRBD2 (5 bases each). CDR3 length: 15 amino acids. Germline V gene sequence: CDR1 WSHSY, CDR2 SAAADI. Trimming removed 3 bases at V and 1 base at J, with 11 bases between.

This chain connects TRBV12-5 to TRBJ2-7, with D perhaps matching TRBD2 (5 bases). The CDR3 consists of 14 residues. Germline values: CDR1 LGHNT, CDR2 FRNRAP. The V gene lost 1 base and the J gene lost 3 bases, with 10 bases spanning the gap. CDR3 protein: CASGLEGVSYEQYF. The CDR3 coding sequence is TGTGCTAGTGGTTTGGAGGGAGTAAGCTACGAGCAGTACTTC.

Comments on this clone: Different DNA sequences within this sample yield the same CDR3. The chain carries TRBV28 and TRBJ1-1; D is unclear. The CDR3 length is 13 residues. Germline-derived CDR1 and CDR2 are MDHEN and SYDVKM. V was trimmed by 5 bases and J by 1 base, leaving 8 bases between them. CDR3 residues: CASSLTQNTEAFF. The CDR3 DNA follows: TGTGCCAGCAGTCTAACACAGAACACTGAAGCTTTCTTT.

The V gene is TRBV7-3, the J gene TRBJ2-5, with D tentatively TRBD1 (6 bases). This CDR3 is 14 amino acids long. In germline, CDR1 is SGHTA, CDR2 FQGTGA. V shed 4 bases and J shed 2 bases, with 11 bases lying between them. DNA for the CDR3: TGTGCCAGCAGCTCCACCGGACAGCAAGAGACCCAGTACTTC. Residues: CASSSTGQQETQYF.

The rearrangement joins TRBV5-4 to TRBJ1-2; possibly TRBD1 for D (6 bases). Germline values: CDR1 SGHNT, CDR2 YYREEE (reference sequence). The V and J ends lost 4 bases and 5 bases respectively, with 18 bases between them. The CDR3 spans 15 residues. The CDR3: CASSVRDNLVYGYTF. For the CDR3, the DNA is TGTGCCAGCAGCGTACGGGACAATTTAGTTTATGGCTACACCTTC. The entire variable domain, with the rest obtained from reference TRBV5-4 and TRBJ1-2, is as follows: ETGVTQSPTHLIKTRGQQVTLRCSSQSGHNTVSWYQQALGQGPQFIFQYYREEENGRGNFPPRFSGLQFPNYSSELNVNALELDDSALYLCASSVRDNLVYGYTFGSGTRLTVV.

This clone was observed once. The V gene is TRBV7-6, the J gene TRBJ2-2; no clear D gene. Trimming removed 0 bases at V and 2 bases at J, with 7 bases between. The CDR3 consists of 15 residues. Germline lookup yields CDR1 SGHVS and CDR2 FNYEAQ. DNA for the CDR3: TGTGCCAGCAGCTTAGCAGGGCCTAACACCGGGGAGCTGTTTTTT. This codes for CASSLAGPNTGELFF.

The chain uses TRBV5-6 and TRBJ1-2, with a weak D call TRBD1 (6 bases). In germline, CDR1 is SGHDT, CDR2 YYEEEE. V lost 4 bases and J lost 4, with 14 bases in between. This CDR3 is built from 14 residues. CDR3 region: CASSTGLKLYGYTF. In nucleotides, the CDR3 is TGTGCCAGCAGCACAGGGCTGAAACTCTATGGCTACACCTTC.

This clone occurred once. In DNA form, the CDR3 reads TGTGCCAGCAGCGAAAGAGGGAAATCCTACGAGCAGTACTTC. As protein: CASSERGKSYEQYF. This chain uses TRBV5-6 with TRBJ2-7; D is possibly TRBD2 (5 bases). There are 14 residues in the CDR3. Germline CDR1 reads SGHDT; CDR2 reads YYEEEE. V dropped 4 bases and J dropped 1 base, with 12 bases sitting between them.

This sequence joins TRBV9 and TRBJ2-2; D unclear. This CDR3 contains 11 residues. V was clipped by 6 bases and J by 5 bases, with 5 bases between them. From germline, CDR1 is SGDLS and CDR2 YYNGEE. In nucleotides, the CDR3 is TGTGCCAGCAAGTCGACCGGGGAGCTGTTTTTT. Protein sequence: CASKSTGELFF.

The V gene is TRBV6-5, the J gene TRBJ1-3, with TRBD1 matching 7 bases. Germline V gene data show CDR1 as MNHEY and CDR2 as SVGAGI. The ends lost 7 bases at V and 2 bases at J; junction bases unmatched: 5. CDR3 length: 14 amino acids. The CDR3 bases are TGTGCCAGCACCCCGACAGGGACTGGAAACACCATATATTTT. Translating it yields CASTPTGTGNTIYF.

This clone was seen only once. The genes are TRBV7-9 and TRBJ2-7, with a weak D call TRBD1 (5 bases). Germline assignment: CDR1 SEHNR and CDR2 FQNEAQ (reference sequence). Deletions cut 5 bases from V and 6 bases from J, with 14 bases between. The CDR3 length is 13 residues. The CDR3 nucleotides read TGTGCCAGCAGCACCCCCTGGGGCTCCGAGCAGTACTTC. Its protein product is CASSTPWGSEQYF.

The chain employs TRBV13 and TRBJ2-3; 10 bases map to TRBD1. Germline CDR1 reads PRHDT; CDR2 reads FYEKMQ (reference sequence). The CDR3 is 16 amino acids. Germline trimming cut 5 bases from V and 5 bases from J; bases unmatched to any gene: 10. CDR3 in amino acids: CASSKAGDRGEDTQYF. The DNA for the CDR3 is TGTGCCAGCAGCAAGGCAGGGGACAGGGGCGAAGATACGCAGTATTTT.

The CDR3 sequence is CASSGGLYTGELFF. Written as DNA, the CDR3 is TGTGCCAGCAGCGGAGGTCTTTACACCGGGGAGCTGTTTTTT. This chain joins TRBV7-2 and TRBJ2-2, with D perhaps matching TRBD2 (5 bases). With 5 bases removed from V and 3 bases from J, the gap between germline ends came to 10 bases. The CDR3 spans 14 residues. Germline V lookup: CDR1 SGHTA, CDR2 FQGNSA.